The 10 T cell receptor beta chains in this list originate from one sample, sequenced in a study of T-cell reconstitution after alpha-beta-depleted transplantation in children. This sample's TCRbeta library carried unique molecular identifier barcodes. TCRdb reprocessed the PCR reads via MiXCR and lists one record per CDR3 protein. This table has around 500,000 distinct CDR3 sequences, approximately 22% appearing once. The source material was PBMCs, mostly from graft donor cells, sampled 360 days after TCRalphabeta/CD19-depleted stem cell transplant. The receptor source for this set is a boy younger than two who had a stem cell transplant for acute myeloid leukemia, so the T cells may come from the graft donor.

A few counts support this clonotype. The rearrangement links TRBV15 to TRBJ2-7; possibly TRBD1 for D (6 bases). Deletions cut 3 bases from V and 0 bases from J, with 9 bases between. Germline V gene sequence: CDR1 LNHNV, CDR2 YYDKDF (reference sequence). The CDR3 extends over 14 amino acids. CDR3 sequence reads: CATSRGAASYEQYF. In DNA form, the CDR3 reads TGTGCCACCAGCAGGGGGGCCGCCTCCTACGAGCAGTACTTC.

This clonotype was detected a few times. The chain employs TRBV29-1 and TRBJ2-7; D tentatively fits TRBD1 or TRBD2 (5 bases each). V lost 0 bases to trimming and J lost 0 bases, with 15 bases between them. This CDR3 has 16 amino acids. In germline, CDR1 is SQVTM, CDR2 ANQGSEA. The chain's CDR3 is CSVEDPEGTDSYEQYF. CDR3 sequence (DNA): TGCAGCGTTGAAGATCCTGAGGGGACGGACTCCTACGAGCAGTACTTC.

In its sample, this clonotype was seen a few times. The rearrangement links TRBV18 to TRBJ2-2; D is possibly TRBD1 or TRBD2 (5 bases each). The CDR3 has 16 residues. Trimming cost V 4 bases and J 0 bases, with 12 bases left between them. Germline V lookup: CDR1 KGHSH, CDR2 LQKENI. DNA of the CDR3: TGTGCCAGCTCACTCACCGGGGCCTCGAACACCGGGGAGCTGTTTTTT. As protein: CASSLTGASNTGELFF. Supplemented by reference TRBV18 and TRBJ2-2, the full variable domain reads NAGVMQNPRHLVRRRGQEARLRCSPMKGHSHVYWYRQLPEEGLKFMVYLQKENIIDESGMPKERFSAEFPKEGPSILRIQQVVRGDSAAYFCASSLTGASNTGELFFGEGSRLTVL.

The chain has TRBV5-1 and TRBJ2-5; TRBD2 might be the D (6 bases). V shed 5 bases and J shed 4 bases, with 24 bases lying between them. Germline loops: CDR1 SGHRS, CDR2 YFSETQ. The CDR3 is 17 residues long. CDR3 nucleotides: TGCGCCAGCAGTAGTTTTGGGTCGGCGGGGAGGAGAGAGACCCAGTACTTC. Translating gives CASSSFGSAGRRETQYF.

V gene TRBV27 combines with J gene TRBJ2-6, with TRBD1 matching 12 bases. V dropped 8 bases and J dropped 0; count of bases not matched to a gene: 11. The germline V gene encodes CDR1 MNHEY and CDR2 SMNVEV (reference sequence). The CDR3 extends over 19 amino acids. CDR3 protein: CASGLGQGASYSGANVLTF. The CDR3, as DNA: TGTGCCAGCGGGTTGGGACAGGGGGCCTCCTACTCTGGGGCCAACGTCCTGACTTTC. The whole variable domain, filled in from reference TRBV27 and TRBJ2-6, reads EAQVTQNPRYLITVTGKKLTVTCSQNMNHEYMSWYRQDPGLGLRQIYYSMNVEVTDKGDVPEGYKVSRKEKRNFPLILESPSPNQTSLYFCASGLGQGASYSGANVLTFGAGSRLTVL.

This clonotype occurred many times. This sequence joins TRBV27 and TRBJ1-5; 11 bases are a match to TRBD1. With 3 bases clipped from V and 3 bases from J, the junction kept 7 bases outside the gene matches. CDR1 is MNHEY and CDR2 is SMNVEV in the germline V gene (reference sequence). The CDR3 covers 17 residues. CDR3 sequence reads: CASSFRGTGGDNQPQHF. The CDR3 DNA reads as TGTGCCAGCAGTTTTCGGGGGACAGGGGGGGACAATCAGCCCCAGCATTTT.

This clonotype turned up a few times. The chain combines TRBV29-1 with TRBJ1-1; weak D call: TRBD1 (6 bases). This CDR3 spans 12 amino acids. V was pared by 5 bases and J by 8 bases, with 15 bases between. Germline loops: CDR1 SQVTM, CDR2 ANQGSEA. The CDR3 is CSVTGQPPEAFF. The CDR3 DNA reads TGCAGCGTTACCGGACAGCCGCCCGAAGCTTTCTTT.

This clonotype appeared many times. The CDR3 DNA is TGTGCCAGCAGCCCCCCTCTGCCCCGGGCGGATAACACTGAAGCTTTCTTT. It yields the protein CASSPPLPRADNTEAFF. This chain uses TRBV9 with TRBJ1-1; D remains unclear. Germline lookup yields CDR1 SGDLS and CDR2 YYNGEE. This CDR3 has 17 amino acids. Trimming took off 4 bases at V and 2 bases at J, with 21 bases between the two ends.

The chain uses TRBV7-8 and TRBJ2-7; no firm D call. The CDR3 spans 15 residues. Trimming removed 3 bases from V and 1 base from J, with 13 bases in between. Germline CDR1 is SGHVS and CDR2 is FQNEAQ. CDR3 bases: TGTGCCAGCAGCTTTGCGCAGGCCGGTTCCTACGAGCAGTACGTC. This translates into CASSFAQAGSYEQYV.

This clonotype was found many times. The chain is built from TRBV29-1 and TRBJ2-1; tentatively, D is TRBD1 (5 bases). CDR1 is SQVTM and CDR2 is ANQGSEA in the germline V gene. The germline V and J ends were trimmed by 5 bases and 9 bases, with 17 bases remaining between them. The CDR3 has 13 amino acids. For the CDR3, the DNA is TGCAGCGTTAGGGGCACAGCGTCTGGTGAGCAGTTCTTC. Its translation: CSVRGTASGEQFF.